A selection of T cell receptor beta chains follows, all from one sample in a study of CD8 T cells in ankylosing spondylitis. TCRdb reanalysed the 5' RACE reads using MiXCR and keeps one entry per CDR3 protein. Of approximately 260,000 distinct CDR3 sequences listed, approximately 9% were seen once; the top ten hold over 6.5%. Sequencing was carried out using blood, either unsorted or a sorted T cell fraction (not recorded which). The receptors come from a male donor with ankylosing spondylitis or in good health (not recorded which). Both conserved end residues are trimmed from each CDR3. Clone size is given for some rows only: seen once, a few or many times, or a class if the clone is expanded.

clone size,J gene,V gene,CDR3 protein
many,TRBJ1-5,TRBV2,ASSQGASSNQPQH
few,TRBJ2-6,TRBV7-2,ASHRTGITGANVLT
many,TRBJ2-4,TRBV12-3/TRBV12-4,ASSLLAPKNIQY
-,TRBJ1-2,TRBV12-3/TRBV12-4,ASSRDTNYGYT
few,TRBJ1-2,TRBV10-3,AISEQGNYGYT
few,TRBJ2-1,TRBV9,ASTPGLATYNEQF
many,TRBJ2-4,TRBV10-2,ASIGLAGPTGKNIQY
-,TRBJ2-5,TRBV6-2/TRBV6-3,ASSQGEGETQY
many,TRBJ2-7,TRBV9,ASSPKDRGFSYEQY
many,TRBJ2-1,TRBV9,ASSAGTSDYNEQF
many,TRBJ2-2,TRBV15,ATSRDVARELF
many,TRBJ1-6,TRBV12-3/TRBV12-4,ASRFADRGENSPLH
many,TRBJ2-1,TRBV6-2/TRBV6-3,ATTTSGTYNEQF
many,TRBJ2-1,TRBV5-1,ASSIPGSSYNEQF
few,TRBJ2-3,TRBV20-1,CASGASGRTDTQY
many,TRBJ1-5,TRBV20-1,SASPSPRTSNQPQH
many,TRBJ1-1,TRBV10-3,AIAGTLFMNTEAF
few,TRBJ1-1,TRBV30,AWSVGQGGLNTEAF
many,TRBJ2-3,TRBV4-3,ASSRAGGRDTQY
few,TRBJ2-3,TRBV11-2,ASSTPQLAGTSTDTQY
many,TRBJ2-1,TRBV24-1,ATSDLRAEQF
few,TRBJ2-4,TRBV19,ASSSIERGNIQY
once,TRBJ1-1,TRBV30,AWSVTGPAEAF
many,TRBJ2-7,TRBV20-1,SAPRAQAASEQY
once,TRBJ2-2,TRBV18,ASSPPRWNGELF
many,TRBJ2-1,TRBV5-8,ASSTHRSGGVYNEQF
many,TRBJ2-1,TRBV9,ASSLGPNRGYNEQF
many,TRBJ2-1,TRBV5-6,ASSDGDEQF
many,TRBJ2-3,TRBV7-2,ASSLSGYSTDTQY
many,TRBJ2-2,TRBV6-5,ASSLGPPNTGELF
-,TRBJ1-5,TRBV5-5,ASRLRDGASASNQPQH
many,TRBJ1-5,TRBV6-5,ASSRRVGGSSNQPQH
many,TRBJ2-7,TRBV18,ASSPGTGGEQY
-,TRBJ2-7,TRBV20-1,SATPPDSGGEQY
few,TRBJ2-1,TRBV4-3,ASSQYSHRGYEQF
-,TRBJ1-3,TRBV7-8,ASRRGPGNTIY